A single sample gave rise to the 5 T cell receptor beta chains below, sequenced in a study of CD8+ T cells in alopecia areata. After isolation, RNA underwent reverse transcription to generate cDNA as the sequencing template. Produced via immunoSEQ multiplex PCR; TCRdb's table is partial and in-frame only. The data show hundreds of thousands of clones, 67% seen once. The input for sequencing was CD4+ T cells sorted from blood, taken at week 0. These receptors all come from a human donor with alopecia areata.

About this clone: This sample also contains other DNA sequences that code for the same CDR3. This chain joins TRBV29-1 and TRBJ2-7, with 10 bases identical to TRBD1. The CDR3 covers 12 residues. CDR1 is SQVTM and CDR2 is ANQGSEA in the germline V gene. J lost 4 bases, V lost 7 bases, and 4 bases had no gene match. The DNA for the CDR3 is TGCAGCGGCCGGGACAGGGGTTACGAGCAGTACTTC. Translated: CSGRDRGYEQYF.

This clone was found once. V and J are TRBV14 and TRBJ2-7, with TRBD1 matching 7 bases. The junction had 1 base not matched to a gene; V was cut back by 4 bases and J by 1 base. CDR1 and CDR2 (germline): SGHDN, FVKESK. The CDR3 extends over 13 amino acids. This chain's CDR3 is CASSPGQSYEQYF. The CDR3 DNA sequence: TGTGCCAGCAGCCCGGGACAGTCCTACGAGCAGTACTTC.

The chain joins TRBV30 to TRBJ2-1; D might be TRBD1 (6 bases). CDR1 is GTSNPN and CDR2 is SVGIG in the germline V gene (reference sequence). The ends were cut back, 0 bases at V and 10 bases at J, with 13 bases in the middle. This CDR3 spans 13 amino acids. The CDR3 bases are TGTGCCTGGAGTGTACTAGGGGGTTTAGAGCAGTTCTTC. Protein product: CAWSVLGGLEQFF.

The chain combines TRBV7-2 with TRBJ2-1, with no clear D. Germline-derived CDR1 and CDR2 are SGHTA and FQGNSA. With 5 bases removed from V and 1 base from J, the gap between germline ends came to 12 bases. This CDR3 is built from 15 residues. CDR3 DNA sequence: TGTGCCAGCAGCCACGGTGAGGTGTCCTACAATGAGCAGTTCTTC. Protein: CASSHGEVSYNEQFF.

V is TRBV7-3 and J is TRBJ2-3; D could derive from TRBD1 or TRBD2 (6 bases each). V shed 5 bases and J shed 4 bases, with 19 bases lying between them. The CDR3 is 16 amino acids. Germline CDR1 and CDR2: SGHTA and FQGTGA. In DNA, the CDR3 is TGTGCCAGCAGCCCAACCCCACAGGGACTGTCAGATACGCAGTATTTT. It yields the protein CASSPTPQGLSDTQYF.